This T cell receptor beta chain comes out of a study of blood T cell repertoires in COVID-19. Overall study: Spain, Italy and the United States supplied samples that represented acute and convalescent COVID-19.

In the authors' workflow: Estimated nucleated cell counts came from reference gene primer amplification. This table comes from immunoSEQ multiplex PCR, and its TCRdb copy is limited to in-frame clones, with some not included. That table supplies the V and J calls and clone size; D and trimming were determined from the DNA. The sample has roughly 220,000 clones, approximately 80% seen once. The source is a man aged 30-40 years with acute COVID-19. Source material: PBMCs or T cells enriched from blood (not recorded which).

The CDR3 DNA reads TGTGCCAGCAGTTTTAGTTCCCCGGGAGATACGCAGTATTTT. Translation gives CASSFSSPGDTQYF. This sequence joins TRBV28 and TRBJ2-3; D not certain. This CDR3 is built from 14 residues. V was cut by 3 bases and J by 5 bases, with 12 bases left in between. Germline CDR1 is MDHEN and CDR2 is SYDVKM.